These 17 T cell receptor beta chains share one sample of origin, sequenced in a study of blood T cell repertoires in COVID-19. This table comes from immunoSEQ multiplex PCR, and its TCRdb copy is limited to in-frame clones, with some not included. The repertoire holds about 68,000 clones, with over 80% as singletons. What was sequenced was peripheral blood. The receptors originated from a human donor in a cohort sampled during active COVID-19.

The J gene is TRBJ1-2, the V gene TRBV7-9; 10 bases agree with TRBD1. Losses at the gene ends were 3 bases for V and 2 bases for J; bases not matched to a gene: 12. The CDR3 sequence is 18 residues long. Germline-derived CDR1 and CDR2 are SEHNR and FQNEAQ (reference sequence). The CDR3 reads CASSFLPYRDRGNYGYTF. For the CDR3, the DNA is TGTGCCAGCAGCTTCTTACCCTACCGGGACAGGGGAAACTATGGCTACACCTTC.

CDR3 nucleotide sequence: TGTGCCAGCAGTTTATCGAGCAGGGAAAATGGCTACACCTTC. It is translated as CASSLSSRENGYTF. V and J are TRBV28 and TRBJ1-2; TRBD1 might be the D (5 bases). Germline loops: CDR1 MDHEN, CDR2 SYDVKM. Trimming removed 1 base at V and 6 bases at J, with 12 bases between. The length of the CDR3 is 14 residues.

Only one count was recorded for this clone. The rearrangement joins TRBV6-5 to TRBJ1-1; D might be TRBD1 (6 bases). The V and J ends lost 4 bases and 7 bases respectively, with 16 bases between them. This CDR3 has 14 residues. The germline V gene encodes CDR1 MNHEY and CDR2 SVGAGI. The CDR3: CASSSDDLQGEAFF. CDR3 DNA: TGTGCCAGCAGTTCTGACGACTTACAGGGTGAAGCTTTCTTT.

The genes are TRBV28 and TRBJ2-7; TRBD1 matches 9 bases. This CDR3 is 14 amino acids long. The V and J ends lost 8 bases and 1 base, in that order; junction bases with no gene match: 6. Germline assignment: CDR1 MDHEN and CDR2 SYDVKM. CDR3 region: CASWGTGTSYEQYF. The CDR3 DNA reads TGTGCCAGCTGGGGGACAGGGACGTCCTACGAGCAGTACTTC.

The V gene is TRBV9, the J gene TRBJ2-1, with D maybe TRBD1 (5 bases). The length of the CDR3 is 15 residues. Germline-derived CDR1 and CDR2 are SGDLS and YYNGEE. Trimming took off 2 bases at V and 7 bases at J, with 16 bases between the two ends. The CDR3 sequence is CASSVSTATLNEQFF. Here the CDR3 DNA reads TGTGCCAGCAGCGTCTCGACAGCGACTTTGAATGAGCAGTTCTTC. Variable domain in full (rest from reference TRBV9 and TRBJ2-1): DSGVTQTPKHLITATGQRVTLRCSPRSGDLSVYWYQQSLDQGLQFLIQYYNGEERAKGNILERFSAQQFPDLHSELNLSSLELGDSALYFCASSVSTATLNEQFFGPGTRLTVL.

The chain carries TRBV5-1 and TRBJ2-2, with D perhaps matching TRBD2 (6 bases). Germline V gene lookup returns CDR1 SGHRS and CDR2 YFSETQ. The CDR3 has 14 amino acids. V lost 3 bases and J lost 4, with 10 bases in between. This chain's CDR3 is CASSSRDSTGELFF. CDR3 nucleotides: TGCGCCAGCAGCTCCCGGGACTCCACCGGGGAGCTGTTTTTT.

The chain links TRBV6-2 or TRBV6-3 to TRBJ2-3, with a weak D call TRBD1 (6 bases). Germline-derived CDR1 and CDR2 are MNHEY and SVGEGT. Trimming removed 5 bases from V and 9 bases from J, with 18 bases in between. The CDR3 is 14 residues long. The CDR3 DNA sequence: TGTGCCAGCAGTGACCGCAGGGGTCAGATAACGCAGTATTTT. This sequence encodes CASSDRRGQITQYF.

V is TRBV3-1 (or the pseudogene TRBV3-2) and J is TRBJ2-3, with no clear D. Germline CDR1 and CDR2: LGHDT and YNNKEL (reference sequence). This CDR3 has 15 residues. Trimming stripped 4 bases from V and 0 bases from J, with 11 bases between. The CDR3 nucleotides are TGTGCCAGCAGCCCAAATTACTTCAGCACAGATACGCAGTATTTT. Translation gives CASSPNYFSTDTQYF.

V is TRBV6-2 or TRBV6-3 and J is TRBJ1-2; the match to TRBD1 covers 7 bases. This CDR3 comprises 15 residues. The germline V gene has CDR1 MNHEY and CDR2 SVGEGT. V lost 4 bases and J lost 8; bases outside the gene matches: 13. The CDR3 loop is CASSSYNRGVNGYTF. Here the CDR3 DNA reads TGTGCCAGCAGTTCCTACAACAGGGGAGTTAACGGCTACACCTTC.

The chain recombines TRBV14 with TRBJ2-3; unclear D gene. V lost 4 bases and J lost 0, with 14 bases in between. This CDR3 region has 16 residues. From germline, CDR1 is SGHDN and CDR2 FVKESK. CDR3 DNA sequence: TGTGCCAGCAGCCTCCAACCGGTTTCTAGCACAGATACGCAGTATTTT. Translating gives CASSLQPVSSTDTQYF. The full variable domain, with the rest looked up from reference TRBV14 and TRBJ2-3, is EAGVTQFPSHSVIEKGQTVTLRCDPISGHDNLYWYRRVMGKEIKFLLHFVKESKQDESGMPNNRFLAERTGGTYSTLKVQPAELEDSGVYFCASSLQPVSSTDTQYFGPGTRLTVL.

A single count supports this clone. The chain has TRBV28 and TRBJ1-1; no firm D call. The CDR3 is 14 amino acids. V gave up 2 bases and J gave up 10 bases, with 17 bases separating them. Germline V lookup: CDR1 MDHEN, CDR2 SYDVKM. DNA for the CDR3: TGTGCCAGCAGTTTAGAGTTAATAGATCGAAGAGCTTTCTTT. It codes for CASSLELIDRRAFF.

V gene TRBV21-1 combines with J gene TRBJ2-1; no DNA check was done on the table's D call, TRBD2. TRBV21-1 is an annotated pseudogene. This CDR3 has 15 residues. Here the CDR3 DNA reads TGTGCCAGCAGCAAAGTTCTCGGGGGGATCAATGAGCAGTTCTTC. Its translation: CASSKVLGGINEQFF.

The CDR3 region is CASSPDRVYEQYF. In nucleotides, the CDR3 is TGTGCCAGCTCACCGGACAGGGTTTACGAGCAGTACTTC. V usage is TRBV18 and J usage is TRBJ2-7; 8 bases are a match to TRBD1. Germline trimming cut 3 bases from V and 4 bases from J; bases unmatched to any gene: 2. The CDR3 runs 13 residues. Germline loops: CDR1 KGHSH, CDR2 LQKENI.

The V call is TRBV19, the J call TRBJ1-3; 10 bases align to TRBD1. Germline values: CDR1 LNHDA, CDR2 SQIVND (reference sequence). The V gene end was trimmed by 5 bases and the J gene end by 2 bases; junction bases not matched to a gene: 9. This CDR3 has 17 residues. As DNA, the CDR3 is TGTGCCAGTAGTCTTCTCCAGGGACAGGGGCCTGGAAACACCATATATTTT. This encodes CASSLLQGQGPGNTIYF.

The V gene is TRBV30, the J gene TRBJ1-6; 9 nucleotides align to TRBD1. CDR1 GTSNPN and CDR2 SVGIG come from the germline V gene (reference sequence). V trimming: 5 bases; J trimming: 8 bases; junction bases outside the gene matches: 7. The length of the CDR3 is 14 residues. CDR3: CAWRRDREYSPLHF. CDR3 in DNA: TGTGCCTGGCGCCGGGACAGGGAATATTCACCCCTCCACTTT.

CDR3 DNA sequence: TGTGCCAGCAGTTTTCTTCCCGGGGTTGGGTCACCCCTCCACTTT. Amino acid sequence: CASSFLPGVGSPLHF. This chain connects TRBV28 to TRBJ1-6; D gene uncertain. Per germline, CDR1 MDHEN and CDR2 SYDVKM. This CDR3 is built from 15 residues. The germline V and J ends were trimmed by 3 bases and 10 bases, with 16 bases remaining between them.

CDR3 sequence reads: CASRPPRTYNNEQFF. The CDR3 DNA reads TGTGCCAGCAGACCCCCCCGGACTTATAACAATGAGCAGTTCTTC. The V call is TRBV6-5, the J call TRBJ2-1, with a weak D call TRBD2 (5 bases). Trimming stripped 6 bases from V and 5 bases from J, with 17 bases between. The CDR3 consists of 15 residues. The germline gives CDR1 MNHEY, CDR2 SVGAGI.